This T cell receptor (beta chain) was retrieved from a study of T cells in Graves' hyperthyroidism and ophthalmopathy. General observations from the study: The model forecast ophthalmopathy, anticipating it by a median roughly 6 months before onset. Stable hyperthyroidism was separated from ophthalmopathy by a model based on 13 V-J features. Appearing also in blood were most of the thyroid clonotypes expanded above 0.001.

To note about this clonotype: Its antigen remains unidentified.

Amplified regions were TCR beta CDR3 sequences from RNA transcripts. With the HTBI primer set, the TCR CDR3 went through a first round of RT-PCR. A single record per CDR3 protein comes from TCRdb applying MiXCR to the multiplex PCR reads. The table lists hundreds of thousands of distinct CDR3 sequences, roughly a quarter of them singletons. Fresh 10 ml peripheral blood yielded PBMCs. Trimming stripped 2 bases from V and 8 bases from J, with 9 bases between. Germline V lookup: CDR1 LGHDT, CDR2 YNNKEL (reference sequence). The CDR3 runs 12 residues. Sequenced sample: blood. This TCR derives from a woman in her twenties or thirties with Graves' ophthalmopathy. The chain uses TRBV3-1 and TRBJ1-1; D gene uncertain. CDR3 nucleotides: TGTGCCAGCAGCCAACTGGAGGGAGAAGCTTTCTTT. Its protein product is CASSQLEGEAFF.